In this sample, the clone carrying this TCR beta chain turned up a few times. The antigen remains undetermined. The TCRbeta library was prepared with unique molecular identifiers. TCRdb re-analysed the PCR reads in MiXCR, keeping a single row per CDR3 protein. This sample yields about 70,000 distinct CDR3 sequences, of which approximately 11% are seen a single time; roughly an eighth belongs to the top ten. The data originate from a study of T-cell reconstitution after alpha-beta-depleted transplantation in children. Study-level results: Elevated TCRbeta diversity at day 60 was traced, in some patients, to surviving recipient T cells and thymic progenitors. At around two months after transplant, the alpha-beta T cells were reportedly derived from several hundred expanded clones that came from non-depleted graft cells. Newly generated T cells supplied most T-cell counts and diversity one year post-transplant.

The sequencing here drew on PBMCs, taken before TCRalphabeta/CD19-depleted stem cell transplant. The TCR sequence derives from a boy aged 10-17 years with acute myeloid leukemia, due to receive a stem cell transplant.

The CDR3 loop reads CSGDGGYEKLFF. In DNA form, the CDR3 reads TGCAGTGGAGACGGGGGGTATGAAAAACTGTTTTTT. This rearrangement joins TRBV20-1 to TRBJ1-4; the D gene is possibly TRBD1 (5 bases). Germline CDR1 reads DFQATT; CDR2 reads SNEGSKA (reference sequence). The CDR3 runs to 12 residues. V lost 7 bases and J lost 6, with 12 bases in between.